Listed here are 30 T cell receptor beta chains from one sample, sequenced in a study of PD-1 blockade in classical Hodgkin lymphoma. Sequenced by immunoSEQ multiplex PCR; TCRdb stores in-frame clones only, minus some. The sample lists more than 20,000 clones; about 70% were seen once. As to time point: cycle 4 day 1 (C4D1), after more than five weeks of nivolumab. Brentuximab vedotin exposure varied, and every patient relapsed after autologous stem cell transplantation. Source: peripheral blood mononuclear cells (PBMCs), taken before the fourth cycle of nivolumab. The receptors originated from a human donor with classical Hodgkin lymphoma.

By share, this clone ranks as medium-sized (0.01 to 0.1%). This sequence joins TRBV6-5 and TRBJ1-2; TRBD1 agrees at 9 bases. CDR1 is MNHEY and CDR2 is SVGAGI in the germline V gene. The CDR3 length is 14 residues. Losses at the gene ends were 5 bases for V and 7 bases for J; bases not matched to a gene: 8. CDR3 DNA sequence: TGTGCCAGCAGTCGGGGACAGGGTGGAGGTGGCTACACCTTC. This sequence encodes CASSRGQGGGGYTF.

This clone was observed a few times. The chain employs TRBV19 and TRBJ1-2; D unclear. Trimming removed 6 bases at V and 7 bases at J, with 12 bases between. Per germline, CDR1 LNHDA and CDR2 SQIVND (reference sequence). The CDR3 is 12 amino acids. The CDR3 sequence is CASSSSGFGYTF. In nucleotides, the CDR3 is TGTGCCAGTAGCTCTTCCGGTTTTGGCTACACCTTC.

The rearrangement uses TRBV7-3 and TRBJ2-4; 9 bases are a match to TRBD2. Unmatched junction bases numbered 5, after V lost 3 bases and J lost 5 bases. From germline, CDR1 is SGHTA and CDR2 FQGTGA. The CDR3 is 15 amino acids. The CDR3 DNA reads as TGTGCCAGCAGCTTGGGTAGCGGGAGTGAAAACATTCAGTACTTC. It translates to CASSLGSGSENIQYF.

This sequence joins TRBV5-6 and TRBJ1-3; no firm D call. Germline V CDR1 and CDR2: SGHDT, YYEEEE. CDR3 length equals 14 residues. Between the trimmed V and J ends, which lost 0 bases and 4 bases, there was a span of 8 bases. CDR3 bases: TGTGCCAGCAGCTTGGGAGGGATCGGAAACACCATATATTTT. Its translation is CASSLGGIGNTIYF. The full variable domain, its missing parts supplied by reference TRBV5-6 and TRBJ1-3, is DAGVTQSPTHLIKTRGQQVTLRCSPKSGHDTVSWYQQALGQGPQFIFQYYEEEERQRGNFPDRFSGHQFPNYSSELNVNALLLGDSALYLCASSLGGIGNTIYFGEGSWLTVV.

The chain uses TRBV4-2 and TRBJ2-3; 12 bases align to TRBD2. V was clipped by 5 bases and J by 8 bases; unmatched bases: 11. Germline V lookup: CDR1 LGHNA, CDR2 YNFKEQ. The CDR3 sequence is 16 residues long. DNA of the CDR3: TGTGCCAGCAGCTTAGGTTCTAGCGGGGGGGCTTGTACGCAGTATTTT. It codes for CASSLGSSGGACTQYF.

The chain links TRBV15 to TRBJ1-1, with D unclear. The CDR3 has 15 amino acids. V gave up 1 base and J gave up 0 bases, with 9 bases separating them. The V gene's germline CDR1 is LNHNV and CDR2 YYDKDF (reference sequence). The CDR3 protein is CATSRGRAVNTEAFF. CDR3 DNA sequence: TGTGCCACCAGCAGAGGTCGGGCGGTGAACACTGAAGCTTTCTTT.

This chain uses TRBV7-2 with TRBJ2-1; possibly TRBD1 for D (5 bases). This CDR3 comprises 16 residues. Germline CDR1 SGHTA, CDR2 FQGNSA. Trimming cost V 5 bases and J 4 bases, with 18 bases left between them. CDR3 protein: CASSPARLTAYNEQFF. DNA for the CDR3: TGTGCCAGCAGCCCCGCCCGACTGACAGCGTACAATGAGCAGTTCTTC.

This chain joins TRBV2 and TRBJ1-6; D is uncertain. V was clipped by 7 bases and J by 2 bases, with 9 bases between them. This CDR3 has 14 amino acids. CDR1 is SNHLY and CDR2 is FYNNEI in the germline V gene. The CDR3 is CASNGQTYNSPLHF. The DNA for the CDR3 is TGTGCCAGCAACGGGCAGACCTATAATTCACCCCTCCACTTT.

The chain has TRBV19 and TRBJ2-1; no firm D call. The CDR3 is 15 amino acids. Trimming shortened V by 4 bases and J by 4 bases, and 14 bases separated the two germline ends. The germline CDR1 and CDR2 sequences are LNHDA and SQIVND (reference sequence). In DNA form, the CDR3 reads TGTGCCAGTAGTAACCCACAGATCTTATACAATGAGCAGTTCTTC. It is translated as CASSNPQILYNEQFF.

The gene calls are TRBV7-2 and TRBJ2-5, with 8 bases that match TRBD1. Per the germline V gene, CDR1 is SGHTA and CDR2 is FQGNSA. V was pared by 3 bases and J by 5 bases, with 5 bases of the junction left unmatched. CDR3 length: 14 amino acids. CDR3 in amino acids: CASSFQGALETQYF. The CDR3 bases are TGTGCCAGCAGCTTCCAGGGGGCGCTTGAGACCCAGTACTTC.

The rearrangement uses TRBV5-5 and TRBJ2-7; D not certain. Trimming shortened V by 0 bases and J by 3 bases, and 7 bases separated the two germline ends. CDR3 length equals 13 residues. Per the germline V gene, CDR1 is SGHKS and CDR2 is YYEKEE (reference sequence). The CDR3 loop reads CASSLEADYEQYF. CDR3 nucleotides: TGTGCCAGCAGCTTGGAGGCGGACTACGAGCAGTACTTC.

The chain has TRBV5-8 and TRBJ1-1; D is ambiguous. The CDR3 is made up of 14 amino acids. Trimming removed 0 bases at V and 1 base at J, with 7 bases between. Germline-derived CDR1 and CDR2 are SGHTS and YDEGEE. The CDR3 region is CASSLVSWNTEAFF. CDR3 in DNA: TGTGCCAGCAGCTTGGTCAGCTGGAACACTGAAGCTTTCTTT.

The J gene is TRBJ1-4, the V gene TRBV2, with 10 bases identical to TRBD1. The junction had 1 base not matched to a gene; V was cut back by 6 bases and J by 3 bases. This CDR3 has 14 residues. Germline CDR1 reads SNHLY; CDR2 reads FYNNEI. The DNA of the CDR3 is TGTGCCAGCAGGGGGACAGGGGCTAATGAAAAACTGTTTTTT. It encodes CASRGTGANEKLFF.

This sequence joins TRBV12-5 and TRBJ1-2; D not certain. V was pared by 3 bases and J by 13 bases, with 12 bases between. Germline assignment: CDR1 LGHNT and CDR2 FRNRAP. This CDR3 is built from 11 residues. The CDR3 bases are TGTGCTAGTGGTTTAAGCAGCAGGAGCACCTTC. Protein sequence: CASGLSSRSTF. Based on the CDR3 plus reference TRBV12-5 and TRBJ1-2, the full variable domain is DARVTQTPRHKVTEMGQEVTMRCQPILGHNTVFWYRQTMMQGLELLAYFRNRAPLDDSGMPKDRFSAEMPDATLATLKIQPSEPRDSAVYFCASGLSSRSTFGSGTRLTVV.

The rearrangement joins TRBV19 to TRBJ2-2, with D uncertain. Deletions cut 8 bases from V and 6 bases from J, with 16 bases between. Germline CDR1 is LNHDA and CDR2 is SQIVND (reference sequence). CDR3 length equals 14 residues. This CDR3 is CASQFDQSPGELFF. CDR3 nucleotide sequence: TGTGCCAGTCAATTTGACCAATCGCCCGGGGAGCTGTTTTTT.

This clone has a single count. The chain joins TRBV7-3 to TRBJ2-1, with TRBD2 as a possible D gene (5 bases). This CDR3 is built from 15 residues. The germline gives CDR1 SGHTA, CDR2 FQGTGA. V lost 5 bases and J 5 bases, leaving 16 bases between the germline ends. In DNA, the CDR3 is TGTGCCAGCAGCCCTGGACTGATTGGCGACAATGAGCAGTTCTTC. As protein: CASSPGLIGDNEQFF.

The chain's CDR3 is CASSQVDRGVTYGYTF. For the CDR3, the DNA is TGCGCCAGCAGCCAAGTCGACAGGGGGGTAACCTATGGCTACACCTTC. The gene calls are TRBV4-1 and TRBJ1-2, with 9 bases lining up with TRBD1. This CDR3 contains 16 residues. V lost 1 base and J lost 4; bases outside the gene matches: 7. The germline V gene has CDR1 MGHRA and CDR2 YSYEKL.

This CDR3 reads CARSPRPVPTDYEQYF. The CDR3 nucleotides read TGTGCCAGAAGCCCCCGACCCGTTCCTACCGACTACGAGCAGTACTTC. V is TRBV5-3 and J is TRBJ2-7; D remains unclear. TRBV5-3 is placed among ORFs of uncertain function. Trimming took 4 bases from V and 3 from J, leaving 20 bases between them. This CDR3 region has 16 residues.

This rearrangement joins TRBV15 to TRBJ1-5, with 7 bases matching TRBD1. Germline lookup yields CDR1 LNHNV and CDR2 YYDKDF (reference sequence). The CDR3 covers 14 residues. The junction had 2 bases not matched to a gene; V was cut back by 3 bases and J by 3 bases. Here the CDR3 reads CATSRTGNNQPQHF. The CDR3 bases are TGTGCCACCAGCAGGACAGGGAACAATCAGCCCCAGCATTTT.

This clone was found a few times. The rearrangement uses TRBV10-3 and TRBJ2-7; 9 bases are a match to TRBD2. The CDR3 consists of 15 residues. The V gene's germline CDR1 is ENHRY and CDR2 SYGVKD. Trimming at V came to 3 bases and at J to 3 bases, leaving 6 bases not matched to a gene. Here the CDR3 reads CAISEERGASYEQYF. CDR3 DNA: TGTGCCATCAGTGAAGAGCGGGGGGCCAGCTACGAGCAGTACTTC.

Only one count was recorded for this clone. The chain couples TRBV4-1 to TRBJ2-5; tentatively, D is TRBD1 (6 bases). The J call is uncertain, as TRBJ2-7 better fits the DNA end. The CDR3 sequence is 15 residues long. The germline V gene has CDR1 MGHRA and CDR2 YSYEKL. The chain's CDR3 is CASSLAGQQSYEQYF. The CDR3, as DNA: TGCGCCAGCAGTCTGGCAGGACAGCAGTCTTACGAGCAGTACTTC.

The table lists this clone with a count of one. This chain connects TRBV19 to TRBJ2-2; D gene uncertain. The ends were cut back, 4 bases at V and 6 bases at J, with 12 bases in the middle. This CDR3 has 14 residues. The germline V gene has CDR1 LNHDA and CDR2 SQIVND (reference sequence). CDR3 protein: CASSTMMFAGELFF. In nucleotides, the CDR3 is TGTGCCAGTAGTACTATGATGTTCGCCGGGGAGCTGTTTTTT.

In this sample, this clone is medium-sized. This sequence joins TRBV25-1 and TRBJ1-1, with a possible D match to TRBD1 (5 bases). Germline CDR1 and CDR2: MGHDK and SYGVNS. The CDR3 loop spans 14 amino acids. The V and J ends lost 6 bases and 0 bases respectively, with 11 bases between them. CDR3 region: CASSRGTMNTEAFF. CDR3 bases: TGTGCCAGCAGCCGGGGCACTATGAACACTGAAGCTTTCTTT.

The gene calls are TRBV28 and TRBJ1-2; 9 bases match TRBD1. J was trimmed by 5 bases and V by 7 bases; bases with no gene match: 11. Germline V gene lookup returns CDR1 MDHEN and CDR2 SYDVKM. This CDR3 has 15 residues. CDR3 protein: CASNPGGTGLYGYTF. CDR3 nucleotides: TGTGCCAGCAACCCAGGAGGGACAGGGTTGTATGGCTACACCTTC.

This clone was seen only a few times. The genes are TRBV30 and TRBJ1-2; TRBD1 is a possible D gene (5 bases). V was pared by 7 bases and J by 4 bases, with 13 bases between. The CDR3 loop spans 12 amino acids. Per the germline V gene, CDR1 is GTSNPN and CDR2 is SVGIG (reference sequence). The DNA of the CDR3 is TGTGCCTCGGGACGGTGGGGCTATGGCTACACCTTC. Protein product: CASGRWGYGYTF.

The chain is built from TRBV5-1 and TRBJ2-7, with 10 bases that match TRBD1. V lost 0 bases, J lost 2 bases, and 2 bases stayed unmatched. The CDR3 has 15 residues. CDR1 and CDR2 (germline): SGHRS, YFSETQ. In nucleotides, the CDR3 is TGCGCCAGCAGCTTGGGTGGGACAGGGGCCTACGAGCAGTACTTC. Translating it yields CASSLGGTGAYEQYF.

The chain combines TRBV2 with TRBJ1-3; D not certain. CDR1 is SNHLY, CDR2 FYNNEI, per germline. This CDR3 region has 12 residues. V lost 1 base and J 8 bases, leaving 6 bases between the germline ends. The chain's CDR3 is CASSEVWYTIYF. In nucleotides, the CDR3 is TGTGCCAGCAGTGAAGTCTGGTACACCATATATTTT.

This clone has more than one count but fewer than ten. CDR3 sequence: CASSYTWTNTEAFF. CDR3 nucleotide sequence: TGTGCCAGCAGTTACACCTGGACGAACACTGAAGCTTTCTTT. This chain joins TRBV6-6 and TRBJ1-1; the D is unclear. The CDR3 loop spans 14 amino acids. Germline V gene sequence: CDR1 MNHNY, CDR2 SVGAGI (reference sequence). The ends were cut back, 2 bases at V and 1 base at J, with 8 bases in the middle.

This chain connects TRBV19 to TRBJ2-3; no clear D. CDR3 size: 11 residues. Between the trimmed V and J ends, which lost 5 bases and 4 bases, there was a span of 4 bases. The germline CDR1 and CDR2 sequences are LNHDA and SQIVND (reference sequence). The CDR3 DNA is TGTGCCAGTAGTTACGCAGATACGCAGTATTTT. Encoded protein: CASSYADTQYF. Looking up the rest from reference TRBV19 and TRBJ2-3 gives the full variable domain: DGGITQSPKYLFRKEGQNVTLSCEQNLNHDAMYWYRQDPGQGLRLIYYSQIVNDFQKGDIAEGYSVSREKKESFPLTVTSAQKNPTAFYLCASSYADTQYFGPGTRLTVL.

V gene TRBV6-5 combines with J gene TRBJ2-1, with D unclear. This CDR3 spans 14 amino acids. Germline CDR1 and CDR2: MNHEY and SVGAGI. V gave up 6 bases and J gave up 3 bases, with 12 bases separating them. In DNA, the CDR3 is TGTGCCAGCAGAGGAGCCATAGGCTACAATGAGCAGTTCTTC. It is translated as CASRGAIGYNEQFF.